A selection of T cell receptor beta chains follows, all from one sample in a study of cytomegalovirus exposure and HLA in healthy donors. Libraries were prepared by immunoSEQ multiplex PCR; TCRdb keeps only in-frame clonotypes and omits some of them. Of some 110,000 clones listed, approximately 80% were seen once; the top ten hold around 3%. Sequencing was done on a sample of PBMCs. The receptors were sampled from a woman in her late teens or twenties in good health and CMV-seropositive. CDR3s include the opening cysteine and the closing phenylalanine or tryptophan. The order of the fields is CDR3 DNA, CDR3 protein, J gene, V gene, D gene, clone size. The D gene is left open where the match is weak. Clone sizes are given selectively: once, few, many, or a class where the clone is expanded.

CDR3 DNA: TGTGCCAGCAGTTTAACCGTGGGGGGTAACTATGGCTACACCTTC; CDR3 protein: CASSLTVGGNYGYTF; J gene: TRBJ1-2; V gene: TRBV28; D gene: NA; clone size: NA
CDR3 DNA: TGTGCCAGCAGCCTAGGGTCGGGGGGCGGGATCGGGGAGCTGTTTTTT; CDR3 protein: CASSLGSGGGIGELFF; J gene: TRBJ2-2; V gene: TRBV4-2; D gene: NA; clone size: NA
CDR3 DNA: TGTGCCAGCAGCTCGAGCCATGGGGACCCGGAGGGCACTGAAGCTTTCTTT; CDR3 protein: CASSSSHGDPEGTEAFF; J gene: TRBJ1-1; V gene: TRBV11-1; D gene: NA; clone size: few
CDR3 DNA: TGTGCCAGCAGCTTAGTCCGATTAATGGGGGGAATGAACACTGAAGCTTTCTTT; CDR3 protein: CASSLVRLMGGMNTEAFF; J gene: TRBJ1-1; V gene: TRBV7-8; D gene: NA; clone size: NA
CDR3 DNA: TGTGCCAGTAGTTTAAACCGGGACAGGGCTGTCGAGCAGTACTTC; CDR3 protein: CASSLNRDRAVEQYF; J gene: TRBJ2-7; V gene: TRBV19; D gene: TRBD1; clone size: few
CDR3 DNA: TGTGCCAGCAGCTATCGCAGGGGGAGTACAGATACGCAGTATTTT; CDR3 protein: CASSYRRGSTDTQYF; J gene: TRBJ2-3; V gene: TRBV11-3; D gene: TRBD1; clone size: few
CDR3 DNA: TGCGCCAGCAGCTTGGGGACAGGGCTCTATGGCTACACCTTC; CDR3 protein: CASSLGTGLYGYTF; J gene: TRBJ1-2; V gene: TRBV5-1; D gene: TRBD1; clone size: few
CDR3 DNA: TGTGCCACCAGCAGAGCGGGGGGGCAGGGTGCCTACGAGCAGTACTTC; CDR3 protein: CATSRAGGQGAYEQYF; J gene: TRBJ2-7; V gene: TRBV15; D gene: TRBD2; clone size: NA
CDR3 DNA: TGCGCCAGCAGCTTCGGCGGGGACTGGAGCTTTGAGGAGCAGTACTTC; CDR3 protein: CASSFGGDWSFEEQYF; J gene: TRBJ2-7; V gene: TRBV5-1; D gene: NA; clone size: NA
CDR3 DNA: TGTGCCAGCACCACGGGGCGGGAGGGCAACTTC; CDR3 protein: CASTTGREGNF; J gene: TRBJ2-7; V gene: TRBV6-5; D gene: TRBD2; clone size: NA
CDR3 DNA: TGTGCCAGTAGTATGTCGGGGAGAACTAATGAAAAACTGTTTTTT; CDR3 protein: CASSMSGRTNEKLFF; J gene: TRBJ1-4; V gene: TRBV19; D gene: NA; clone size: NA
CDR3 DNA: TGTGCCAGCAGCGGCTTAGACACTGAAGCTTTCTTT; CDR3 protein: CASSGLDTEAFF; J gene: TRBJ1-1; V gene: TRBV9; D gene: NA; clone size: NA
CDR3 DNA: TGTGCCAGCAGCGTAGCGACTAGCGGGAGAGGTGAGCAGTTCTTC; CDR3 protein: CASSVATSGRGEQFF; J gene: TRBJ2-1; V gene: TRBV9; D gene: TRBD2; clone size: NA
CDR3 DNA: TGTGCCAGCAGTAACGGACTAGAGAACACCGGGGAGCTGTTTTTT; CDR3 protein: CASSNGLENTGELFF; J gene: TRBJ2-2; V gene: TRBV6-5; D gene: TRBD2; clone size: NA
CDR3 DNA: TGTGCCTGGAAAGACAGGGCAGCTAACTATGGCTACACCTTC; CDR3 protein: CAWKDRAANYGYTF; J gene: TRBJ1-2; V gene: TRBV30; D gene: TRBD1; clone size: NA
CDR3 DNA: TGTGCCAGCAGCCGCCGTGGGGGACAGGGCAACGAGCAGTACTTC; CDR3 protein: CASSRRGGQGNEQYF; J gene: TRBJ2-7; V gene: TRBV7-2; D gene: TRBD1; clone size: NA
CDR3 DNA: TGTGCCATCGGGATTGGACAGGGGACTAGCACAGATACGCAGTATTTT; CDR3 protein: CAIGIGQGTSTDTQYF; J gene: TRBJ2-3; V gene: TRBV10-3; D gene: TRBD1; clone size: NA
CDR3 DNA: TGTGCCAGCAGGCTAATCAGGGGCTACGAGCAGTACTTC; CDR3 protein: CASRLIRGYEQYF; J gene: TRBJ2-7; V gene: TRBV28; D gene: NA; clone size: NA
CDR3 DNA: TGTGCCAGCAGCTTACGACCGGGAGAGGAGACTGAAGCTTTCTTT; CDR3 protein: CASSLRPGEETEAFF; J gene: TRBJ1-1; V gene: TRBV7-9; D gene: NA; clone size: NA
CDR3 DNA: TGTGCTAGTGGTAAGGGCCAGGGCAGCAATCAGCCCCAGCATTTT; CDR3 protein: CASGKGQGSNQPQHF; J gene: TRBJ1-5; V gene: TRBV12-5; D gene: NA; clone size: NA
CDR3 DNA: TGTGCCAGCAGACTCGGACAGGCTTACGAGCAGTACTTC; CDR3 protein: CASRLGQAYEQYF; J gene: TRBJ2-7; V gene: TRBV27; D gene: TRBD1; clone size: NA
CDR3 DNA: TGCGCCAGCAGTTATGTTGGTGGCCTCGAGCAGTACTTC; CDR3 protein: CASSYVGGLEQYF; J gene: TRBJ2-7; V gene: TRBV4-1; D gene: NA; clone size: once